This is a list of T cell receptor beta chains from one sample in a study of blood T cell repertoires in COVID-19. Measured with immunoSEQ multiplex PCR; TCRdb has only the in-frame clones, and not every one. The sample shows a few hundred thousand clones, around 89% of them seen only once. Sequencing input: PBMCs or T cells enriched from blood (not recorded which). All receptors come from a woman under 40 who had recovered from COVID-19. Each CDR3 is given with its conserved first and last residue. Fields, in order: CDR3 DNA, CDR3 protein, clone size, V gene, D gene, CDR3 length, J gene. A D gene is named only where the DNA matches it firmly. Where a row states a size, it is once, few, many or the class of an expanded clone; other rows omit it.

TGTGCCAGCACCCCTCAAGGGGGTTCGGACGAGCAGTACTTC CASTPQGGSDEQYF NA TRBV7-2 NA 14 TRBJ2-7
TGTGCCAGCTCACCACGATCAGGGCGCAGCACTGAAGCTTTCTTT CASSPRSGRSTEAFF NA TRBV18 NA 15 TRBJ1-1
TGTGCCACCAGTGATTACGCAGGGGTCTATGGCTACACCTTC CATSDYAGVYGYTF NA TRBV24-1 NA 14 TRBJ1-2
TGTGCCTGGAGTGTACAGGGGGAGGGCTACACCTTC CAWSVQGEGYTF NA TRBV30 TRBD1 12 TRBJ1-2
TGTGCCAGCAGTTTGGACAGGACTTATGGCTACACCTTC CASSLDRTYGYTF NA TRBV28 TRBD1 13 TRBJ1-2
TGTGCCAGCAGTTTAGCACTCTATGGCTACACCTTC CASSLALYGYTF NA TRBV12-3/TRBV12-4 NA 12 TRBJ1-2
TGTGCCACCGCGCCCGGGACAGGGGAGGATCAGCCCCAGCATTTT CATAPGTGEDQPQHF NA TRBV19 TRBD1 15 TRBJ1-5
TGTGCCTGGACACCGGGACAGGGAGTGAAACTGTTTTTT CAWTPGQGVKLFF NA TRBV30 TRBD1 13 TRBJ1-4
TGTGCCAGTAGTATACCGGGACAGGATCCTGGAAACACCATATATTTT CASSIPGQDPGNTIYF NA TRBV19 TRBD1 16 TRBJ1-3
TGTGCCAGCAGCTCCCGGGGGCGGGAGGAGGGTGAGCAGTTCTTC CASSSRGREEGEQFF NA TRBV7-3 TRBD2 15 TRBJ2-1
TGTGCCAGTAGTATTGGAGGGGCAACTAATGAAAAACTGTTTTTT CASSIGGATNEKLFF NA TRBV19 NA 15 TRBJ1-4
TGTGCCAGCACCTTAAAGGGGGCGGGCGGCTACACCTTC CASTLKGAGGYTF NA TRBV28 TRBD1 13 TRBJ1-2
TGTGCCAGCAGCCAAGATAGCGGGAGGGGGGCGAACACCGGGGAGCTGTTTTTT CASSQDSGRGANTGELFF NA TRBV14 TRBD2 18 TRBJ2-2
TGTGCCAGCAGTTACGTGCGGACGAACACCGGGGAGCTGTTTTTT CASSYVRTNTGELFF NA TRBV6-2/TRBV6-3 NA 15 TRBJ2-2
TGTGCCAGCAGCCTCCAGGGGGCGAGGAATTCACCCCTCCACTTT CASSLQGARNSPLHF few TRBV5-4 TRBD1 15 TRBJ1-6
TGTGCCAGCGGCCAAGCGGGTCCCTACGAGCAGTACTTC CASGQAGPYEQYF NA TRBV27 NA 13 TRBJ2-7
TGTGCCAGCTCCATTGGGGGGAATCTGTACGAGCAGTACTTC CASSIGGNLYEQYF NA TRBV18 NA 14 TRBJ2-7
TGTGCCAGCAGTTTGGACAGGGGAAGCAATGAGGAGCAGTTCTTC CASSLDRGSNEEQFF NA TRBV7-2 TRBD1 15 TRBJ2-1
TGTGCCAGCAGCTTAGCTAGCACGATTCAGTACTTC CASSLASTIQYF NA TRBV11-2 NA 12 TRBJ2-4
TGTGCCAGTGGGACTAGCGGGAGAAAAGATACGCAGTATTTT CASGTSGRKDTQYF NA TRBV10-3 TRBD2 14 TRBJ2-3
TGTGCCAGCAGTGAGCGGTGGGGCATTGGCTACACCTTC CASSERWGIGYTF NA TRBV6-1 NA 13 TRBJ1-2
TGTGCCAGCAGCGCCAGGACTAGCGGGAGGGTGGATGAGCAGTTCTTC CASSARTSGRVDEQFF NA TRBV7-2 TRBD2 16 TRBJ2-1
TGTGCCTGGACCCCGGGACAGCCGAATCAGCCCCAGCATTTT CAWTPGQPNQPQHF once TRBV30 TRBD1 14 TRBJ1-5
TGTGCCAGCAGCTTGGGAGGTCGGGACACTGAAGCTTTCTTT CASSLGGRDTEAFF NA TRBV5-4 NA 14 TRBJ1-1
TGTGCCAGCAGCTTGGGGCCATTAGAAGCTTTCTTT CASSLGPLEAFF NA TRBV7-9 NA 12 TRBJ1-1
TGCAGCGTTGTTGGGACAGAAGTTTATGGCTACACCTTC CSVVGTEVYGYTF NA TRBV29-1 TRBD1 13 TRBJ1-2
TGTGCCAGCAGCCCCCACCGGAACTATGGCTACACCTTC CASSPHRNYGYTF few TRBV9 NA 13 TRBJ1-2
TGTGCCAGCAGCTTAGGGCTAGCGGGAGGGCCCAGGTATTACGAGCAGTTCTTC CASSLGLAGGPRYYEQFF NA TRBV11-2 TRBD2 18 TRBJ2-1
TGTGCCAGCAGCTTAATAGCGGACACTAACACTGAAGCTTTCTTT CASSLIADTNTEAFF NA TRBV7-2 NA 15 TRBJ1-1
TGTGCCAGCAGCGGGTTGACTAGCGGGAGGGCCAAGCCCTACAATGAGCAGTTCTTC CASSGLTSGRAKPYNEQFF once TRBV7-9 TRBD2 19 TRBJ2-1
TGTGCCAGCAGTCCAACGACAGGGGACCAACTTAACTATGGCTACACCTTC CASSPTTGDQLNYGYTF NA TRBV28 TRBD1 17 TRBJ1-2
TGTGCCAGCTCGCCGGACAGGGGGAATTATAATTCACCCCTCCACTTT CASSPDRGNYNSPLHF NA TRBV18 TRBD1 16 TRBJ1-6
TGTGCCAGCAGCGTACAGGGGTATGAGCAGTTCTTC CASSVQGYEQFF NA TRBV9 NA 12 TRBJ2-1
TGTGCCAGCAGCTTAGGGCTAGCGGGCCACAATGAGCAGTTCTTC CASSLGLAGHNEQFF once TRBV7-2 TRBD2 15 TRBJ2-1
TGTGCCAGCAGTAAGCCCACAGGGAATCCTTGGGGAGCTTTCTTT CASSKPTGNPWGAFF few TRBV6-5 NA 15 TRBJ1-1
TGTGCCAGCAAGGACAGTATCGATGGCTACACCTTC CASKDSIDGYTF NA TRBV6-5 NA 12 TRBJ1-2
TGTGCCAGCCCCCCGACAGGGGGCTACTATGGCTACACCTTC CASPPTGGYYGYTF NA TRBV6-5 TRBD1 14 TRBJ1-2
TGTGCCAGCAGCTTTTCGAGGGACAGCTATGGCTACACCTTC CASSFSRDSYGYTF NA TRBV7-8 TRBD1 14 TRBJ1-2
TGTGCCAGCAGCCAGGGATCCGAGCAGTTCTTC CASSQGSEQFF NA TRBV7-3 NA 11 TRBJ2-1
TGTGCCAGCAGCTGGACAGGGGGCCGGAGAGGAAGAGAGACCCAGTACTTC CASSWTGGRRGRETQYF NA TRBV11-2 TRBD1 17 TRBJ2-5
TGTGCCAGTACCCAAGCGGTCCCGTACACCGGGGAGCTGTTTTTT CASTQAVPYTGELFF NA TRBV19 NA 15 TRBJ2-2
TGTGCCAGCAGCTTCCGGGTGGCGGGAGAAAGGACCGGGGAGCTGTTTTTT CASSFRVAGERTGELFF NA TRBV7-9 TRBD2 17 TRBJ2-2
TGCGCCAGCAGCTTGTCTCCGACAGGGGGCGACGAGCAGTACTTC CASSLSPTGGDEQYF once TRBV5-1 TRBD1 15 TRBJ2-7
TGTGCCAGCAGCCCGAGCCCTGGGACAGCAACTAACTATGGCTACACCTTC CASSPSPGTATNYGYTF once TRBV9 TRBD1 17 TRBJ1-2
TGCGCCAGCAGCTTATGGGGACTAGCGGAGTCTTACAATGAGCAGTTCTTC CASSLWGLAESYNEQFF once TRBV5-1 TRBD2 17 TRBJ2-1
TGTGCCAGCAGTGGAAGGGCTCCCGGGACTAGCGGCACAGATACGCAGTATTTT CASSGRAPGTSGTDTQYF NA TRBV2 TRBD2 18 TRBJ2-3